A selection of T cell receptor beta chains follows, all from one sample in a study of T cell repertoires in cytomegalovirus infection. TCRdb used MiXCR to reprocess the reads, holding one entry per CDR3 protein. The table shows some 800,000 distinct CDR3 sequences, with over 25% occurring only once. These TCRs' antigens remain unknown. The sample in question was cultured CD8+ T cells from PBMCs, obtained from culture after CMV antigen stimulation. These TCRs come from a human donor in good health (CMV status not recorded). Some clones in this sample may be carry-over from other donors' samples. Both conserved end residues are part of each CDR3. Each record gives: D gene, clone size, J gene, V gene, CDR3 protein, CDR3 DNA. A D gene is named only where the DNA matches it firmly. The size field is filled for only some rows; it gives once, few, many or a size class.

D: -; size: -; J: TRBJ2-2; V: TRBV7-8; CDR3: CASSEPGRVNTGELFF; DNA: TGTGCCAGCAGCGAGCCGGGACGGGTGAACACCGGGGAGCTGTTTTTT
D: -; size: -; J: TRBJ1-1; V: TRBV7-4; CDR3: CASSLSFFEAFF; DNA: TGTGCCAGCAGCTTAAGCTTTTTTGAAGCTTTCTTT
D: -; size: -; J: TRBJ1-1; V: TRBV6-1; CDR3: CASSIINWRDTEAFF; DNA: TGTGCCAGCAGTATAATAAATTGGCGGGACACTGAAGCTTTCTTT
D: -; size: few; J: TRBJ2-7; V: TRBV7-9; CDR3: CASSLPDGAYEQYF; DNA: TGTGCCAGCAGCTTGCCAGACGGAGCCTACGAGCAGTACTTC
D: TRBD1; size: -; J: TRBJ1-1; V: TRBV2; CDR3: CARGQLNTEAFF; DNA: TGTGCCAGGGGACAGTTGAACACTGAAGCTTTCTTT
D: -; size: few; J: TRBJ2-5; V: TRBV6-2/TRBV6-3; CDR3: CASSYLWVTQYF; DNA: TGTGCCAGCAGTTACCTTTGGGTGACCCAGTACTTC
D: -; size: -; J: TRBJ2-1; V: TRBV2; CDR3: CASTGTSDYNEQFF; DNA: TGTGCCAGCACCGGCACTTCGGATTACAATGAGCAGTTCTTC
D: -; size: -; J: TRBJ2-2; V: TRBV6-1; CDR3: CASIERGSGRNTGELFF; DNA: TGTGCCAGCATCGAAAGGGGGTCAGGGCGGAACACCGGGGAGCTGTTTTTT
D: -; size: -; J: TRBJ2-1; V: TRBV19; CDR3: CASSIGQGYSNEQFF; DNA: TGTGCCAGTAGTATCGGCCAGGGATATAGTAATGAGCAGTTCTTC
D: TRBD2; size: -; J: TRBJ2-1; V: TRBV29-1; CDR3: CSVSSGNNNNEQFF; DNA: TGCAGCGTGTCTAGCGGGAATAATAACAATGAGCAGTTCTTC
D: -; size: few; J: TRBJ2-1; V: TRBV5-4; CDR3: CASGGATYNEQFF; DNA: TGTGCCAGCGGCGGGGCCACCTACAATGAGCAGTTCTTC
D: -; size: -; J: TRBJ2-3; V: TRBV4-1; CDR3: CASSPSTGADTQYF; DNA: TGCGCCAGCAGCCCAAGCACGGGGGCAGATACGCAGTATTTT
D: -; size: few; J: TRBJ1-1; V: TRBV7-6; CDR3: CASSLNREAEAFF; DNA: TGTGCCAGCAGCTTAAACAGGGAGGCTGAAGCTTTCTTT
D: -; size: -; J: TRBJ1-2; V: TRBV27; CDR3: CASSPKGGAYGYTF; DNA: TGTGCCAGCAGTCCAAAGGGGGGGGCCTATGGCTACACCTTC
D: -; size: -; J: TRBJ1-1; V: TRBV27; CDR3: CASSSGEVGSLMNTEAFF; DNA: TGTGCCAGCAGTTCAGGAGAGGTGGGCAGCCTCATGAACACTGAAGCTTTCTTT
D: -; size: -; J: TRBJ2-2; V: TRBV6-6; CDR3: CASRPTGKRTGELFF; DNA: TGTGCCAGCAGGCCGACAGGAAAACGCACCGGGGAGCTGTTTTTT
D: -; size: few; J: TRBJ2-5; V: TRBV6-6; CDR3: CASSYRPGEETQYF; DNA: TGTGCCAGCAGTTACAGGCCAGGGGAGGAGACCCAGTACTTC
D: -; size: -; J: TRBJ2-1; V: TRBV11-2; CDR3: CASRGINYNEQFF; DNA: TGTGCCAGCAGGGGGATTAACTACAATGAGCAGTTCTTC
D: -; size: -; J: TRBJ1-6; V: TRBV5-1; CDR3: CASSLGQPDSPLHF; DNA: TGCGCCAGCAGCTTGGGACAGCCCGATTCACCCCTCCACTTT
D: TRBD2; size: few; J: TRBJ2-1; V: TRBV11-2; CDR3: CASSSRGSGLLRSYNEQFF; DNA: TGTGCCAGCAGCTCTAGGGGTAGCGGGCTCCTAAGGTCCTACAATGAGCAGTTCTTC
D: -; size: -; J: TRBJ2-1; V: TRBV10-3; CDR3: CAISENTLERFF; DNA: TGTGCCATCAGTGAGAATACTCTGGAGCGGTTCTTC
D: -; size: -; J: TRBJ2-2; V: TRBV7-6; CDR3: CASNYRPNGTLNTGELFF; DNA: TGTGCCAGCAACTATAGACCCAACGGGACACTTAACACCGGGGAGCTGTTTTTT